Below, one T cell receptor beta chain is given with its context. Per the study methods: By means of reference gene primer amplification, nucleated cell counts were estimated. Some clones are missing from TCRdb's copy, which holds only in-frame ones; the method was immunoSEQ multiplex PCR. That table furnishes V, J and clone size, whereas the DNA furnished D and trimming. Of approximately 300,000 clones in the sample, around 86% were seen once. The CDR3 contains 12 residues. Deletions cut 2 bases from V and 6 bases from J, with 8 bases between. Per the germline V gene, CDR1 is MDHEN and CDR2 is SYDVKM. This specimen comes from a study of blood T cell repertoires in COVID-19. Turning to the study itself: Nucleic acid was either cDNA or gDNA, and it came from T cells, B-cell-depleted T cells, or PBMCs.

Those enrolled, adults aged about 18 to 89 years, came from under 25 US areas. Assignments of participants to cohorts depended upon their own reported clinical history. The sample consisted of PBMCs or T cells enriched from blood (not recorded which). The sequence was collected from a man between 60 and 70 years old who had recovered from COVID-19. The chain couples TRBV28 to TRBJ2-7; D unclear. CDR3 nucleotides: TGTGCCAGCAGTTTACAGAACACCGAGCAGTACTTC. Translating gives CASSLQNTEQYF.